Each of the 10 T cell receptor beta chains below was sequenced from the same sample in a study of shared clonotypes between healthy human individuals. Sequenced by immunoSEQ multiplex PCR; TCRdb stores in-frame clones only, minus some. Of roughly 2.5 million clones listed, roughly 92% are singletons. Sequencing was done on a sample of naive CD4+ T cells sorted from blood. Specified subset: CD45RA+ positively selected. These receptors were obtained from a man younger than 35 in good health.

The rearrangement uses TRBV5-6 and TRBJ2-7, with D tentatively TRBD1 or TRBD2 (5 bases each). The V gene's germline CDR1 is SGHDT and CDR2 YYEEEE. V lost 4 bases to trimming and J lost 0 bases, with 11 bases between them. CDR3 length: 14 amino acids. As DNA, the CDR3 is TGTGCCAGCAGCCGAGGGGATAGCTCCTACGAGCAGTACTTC. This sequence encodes CASSRGDSSYEQYF.

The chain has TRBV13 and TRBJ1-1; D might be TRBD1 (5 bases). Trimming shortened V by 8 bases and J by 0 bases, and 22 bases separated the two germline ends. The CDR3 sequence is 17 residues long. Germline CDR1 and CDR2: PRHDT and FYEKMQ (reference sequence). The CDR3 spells CASAKQVAVGVNTEAFF. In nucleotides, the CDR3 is TGTGCCAGCGCTAAACAAGTGGCAGTGGGGGTGAACACTGAAGCTTTCTTT. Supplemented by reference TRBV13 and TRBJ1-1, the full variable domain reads AAGVIQSPRHLIKEKRETATLKCYPIPRHDTVYWYQQGPGQDPQFLISFYEKMQSDKGSIPDRFSAQQFSDYHSELNMSSLELGDSALYFCASAKQVAVGVNTEAFFGQGTRLTVV.

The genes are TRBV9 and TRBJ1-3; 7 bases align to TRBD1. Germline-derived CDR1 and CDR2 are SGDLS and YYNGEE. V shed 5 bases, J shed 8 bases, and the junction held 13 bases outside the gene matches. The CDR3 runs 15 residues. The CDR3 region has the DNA TGTGCCAGCAGTCTAGAGGGGGCCCAGAGTGACACCATATATTTT. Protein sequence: CASSLEGAQSDTIYF.

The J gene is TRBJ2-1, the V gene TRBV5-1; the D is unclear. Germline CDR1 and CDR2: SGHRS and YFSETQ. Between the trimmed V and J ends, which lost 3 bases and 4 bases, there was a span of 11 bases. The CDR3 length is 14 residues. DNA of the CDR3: TGCGCCAGCAGCTCAGGCGGCCAGTACAATGAGCAGTTCTTC. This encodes CASSSGGQYNEQFF.

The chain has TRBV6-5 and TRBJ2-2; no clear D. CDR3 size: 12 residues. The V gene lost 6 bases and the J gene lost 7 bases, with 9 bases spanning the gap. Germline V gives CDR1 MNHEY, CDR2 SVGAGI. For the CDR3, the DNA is TGTGCCAGCAGGGGCCGTTTCGGGGAGCTGTTTTTT. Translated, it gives CASRGRFGELFF.

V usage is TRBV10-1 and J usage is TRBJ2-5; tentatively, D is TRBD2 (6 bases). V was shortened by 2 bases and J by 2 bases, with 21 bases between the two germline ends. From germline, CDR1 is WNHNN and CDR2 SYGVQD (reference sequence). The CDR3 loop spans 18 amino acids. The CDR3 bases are TGCGCCAGCAGTGAGACGGCCGGGAGCCTCCGGGGGCAAGAGACCCAGTACTTC. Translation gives CASSETAGSLRGQETQYF.

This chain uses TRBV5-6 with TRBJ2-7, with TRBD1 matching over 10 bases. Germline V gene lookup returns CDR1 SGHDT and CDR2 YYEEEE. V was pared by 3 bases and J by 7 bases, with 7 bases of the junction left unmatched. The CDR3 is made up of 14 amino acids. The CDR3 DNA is TGTGCCAGCAGCTGGGGGACAGGGGCGGGTGAGCAGTACTTC. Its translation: CASSWGTGAGEQYF.

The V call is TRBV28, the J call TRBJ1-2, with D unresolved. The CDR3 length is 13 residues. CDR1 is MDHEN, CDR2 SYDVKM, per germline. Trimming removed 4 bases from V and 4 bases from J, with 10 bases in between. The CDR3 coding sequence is TGTGCCAGCAGTTCGGGGTTCTCCTATGGCTACACCTTC. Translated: CASSSGFSYGYTF.

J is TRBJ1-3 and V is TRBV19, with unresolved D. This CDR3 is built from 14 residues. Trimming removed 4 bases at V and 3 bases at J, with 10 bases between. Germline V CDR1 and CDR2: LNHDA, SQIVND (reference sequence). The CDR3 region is CASSTDPSGNTIYF. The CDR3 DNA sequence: TGTGCCAGTAGTACCGACCCTAGTGGAAACACCATATATTTT.

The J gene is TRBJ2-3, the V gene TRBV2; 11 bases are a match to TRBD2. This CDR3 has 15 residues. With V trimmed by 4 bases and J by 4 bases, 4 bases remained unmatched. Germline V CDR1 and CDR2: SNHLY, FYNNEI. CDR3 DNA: TGTGCCAGCAGTGGAAATAGCGGGGGGGCAGATACGCAGTATTTT. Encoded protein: CASSGNSGGADTQYF.